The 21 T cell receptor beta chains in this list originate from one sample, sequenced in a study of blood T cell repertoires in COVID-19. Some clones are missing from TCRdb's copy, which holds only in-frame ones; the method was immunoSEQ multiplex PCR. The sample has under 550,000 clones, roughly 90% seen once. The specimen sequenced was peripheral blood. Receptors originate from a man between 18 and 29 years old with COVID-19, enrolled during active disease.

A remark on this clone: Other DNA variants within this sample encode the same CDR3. CDR3 sequence reads: CASSRGQGTYEQYF. CDR3 DNA: TGTGCCAGCAGCCGGGGACAGGGAACCTACGAGCAGTACTTC. The chain links TRBV6-5 to TRBJ2-7; 9 nucleotides align to TRBD1. The CDR3 covers 14 residues. Trimming at V came to 6 bases and at J to 2 bases, leaving 5 bases not matched to a gene. Germline CDR1 reads MNHEY; CDR2 reads SVGAGI.

The CDR3 sequence is CASSLWAVETEAFF. Here the CDR3 DNA reads TGTGCCAGCAGCTTGTGGGCAGTAGAAACTGAAGCTTTCTTT. The genes are TRBV5-5 and TRBJ1-1; D not resolved. The germline gives CDR1 SGHKS, CDR2 YYEKEE (reference sequence). There are 14 residues in the CDR3. V was cut by 1 base and J by 5 bases, with 12 bases left in between. The full variable domain, with the rest looked up from reference TRBV5-5 and TRBJ1-1, is DAGVTQSPTHLIKTRGQQVTLRCSPISGHKSVSWYQQVLGQGPQFIFQYYEKEERGRGNFPDRFSARQFPNYSSELNVNALLLGDSALYLCASSLWAVETEAFFGQGTRLTVV.

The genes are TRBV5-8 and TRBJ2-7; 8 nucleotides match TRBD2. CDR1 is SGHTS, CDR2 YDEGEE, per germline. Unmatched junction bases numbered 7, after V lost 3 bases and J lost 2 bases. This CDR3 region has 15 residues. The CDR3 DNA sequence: TGTGCCAGCAGCTCGGGGGGGGTAAGCACCTACGAGCAGTACTTC. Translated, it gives CASSSGGVSTYEQYF. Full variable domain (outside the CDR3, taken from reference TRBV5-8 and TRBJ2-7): EAGVTQSPTHLIKTRGQQATLRCSPISGHTSVYWYQQALGLGLQFLLWYDEGEERNRGNFPPRFSGRQFPNYSSELNVNALELEDSALYLCASSSGGVSTYEQYFGPGTRLTVT.

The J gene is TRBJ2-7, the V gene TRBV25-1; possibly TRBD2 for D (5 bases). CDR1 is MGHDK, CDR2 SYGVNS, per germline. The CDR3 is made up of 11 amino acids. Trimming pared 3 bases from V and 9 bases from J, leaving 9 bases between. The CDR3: CASSDGLGQYF. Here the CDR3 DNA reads TGTGCCAGCAGTGATGGACTTGGGCAGTACTTC.

In DNA form, the CDR3 reads TGCGCCAGCAGCGCGGGACAGGGGAATTCTTACGAGCAGTACTTC. Its translation is CASSAGQGNSYEQYF. The chain joins TRBV5-1 to TRBJ2-7, with 10 positions matching TRBD1. Per germline, CDR1 SGHRS and CDR2 YFSETQ. This CDR3 spans 15 amino acids. V was clipped by 4 bases and J by 4 bases; unmatched bases: 8. Using reference TRBV5-1 and TRBJ2-7 for the parts outside the CDR3, the full variable domain is KAGVTQTPRYLIKTRGQQVTLSCSPISGHRSVSWYQQTPGQGLQFLFEYFSETQRNKGNFPGRFSGRQFSNSRSEMNVSTLELGDSALYLCASSAGQGNSYEQYFGPGTRLTVT.

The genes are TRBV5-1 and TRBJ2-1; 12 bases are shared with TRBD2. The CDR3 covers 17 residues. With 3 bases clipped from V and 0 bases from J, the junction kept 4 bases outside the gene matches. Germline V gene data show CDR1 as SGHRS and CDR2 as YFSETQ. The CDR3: CASSSASGRASYNEQFF. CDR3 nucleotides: TGCGCCAGCAGCTCCGCTAGCGGGAGGGCCTCCTACAATGAGCAGTTCTTC.

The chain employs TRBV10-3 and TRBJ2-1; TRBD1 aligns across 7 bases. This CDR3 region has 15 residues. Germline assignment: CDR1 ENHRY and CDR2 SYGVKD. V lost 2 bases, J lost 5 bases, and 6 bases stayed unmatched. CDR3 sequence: CAISEGQGVDNEQFF. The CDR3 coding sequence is TGTGCCATCAGTGAGGGTCAGGGGGTCGACAATGAGCAGTTCTTC.

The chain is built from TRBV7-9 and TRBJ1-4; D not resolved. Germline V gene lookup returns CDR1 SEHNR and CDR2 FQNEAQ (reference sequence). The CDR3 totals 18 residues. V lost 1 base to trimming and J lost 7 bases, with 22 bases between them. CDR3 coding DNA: TGTGCCAGCAGCTTAGTCGGTGGTTGGGCGCTCCGATCTGAAAAACTGTTTTTT. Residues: CASSLVGGWALRSEKLFF.

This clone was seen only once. CDR3 loop: CASSLARGVDTIYF. In DNA, the CDR3 is TGTGCCAGCAGCTTAGCGCGCGGGGTTGACACCATATATTTT. The chain employs TRBV7-9 and TRBJ1-3; D uncertain. Germline V gives CDR1 SEHNR, CDR2 FQNEAQ (reference sequence). Trimming stripped 0 bases from V and 8 bases from J, with 11 bases between. This CDR3 comprises 14 residues.

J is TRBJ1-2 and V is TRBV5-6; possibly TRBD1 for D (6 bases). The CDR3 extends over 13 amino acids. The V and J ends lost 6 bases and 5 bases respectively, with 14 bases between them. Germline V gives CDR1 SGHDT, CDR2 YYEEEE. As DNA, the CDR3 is TGTGCCAGCATCCTACAGGGCTTTTATGGCTACACCTTC. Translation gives CASILQGFYGYTF.

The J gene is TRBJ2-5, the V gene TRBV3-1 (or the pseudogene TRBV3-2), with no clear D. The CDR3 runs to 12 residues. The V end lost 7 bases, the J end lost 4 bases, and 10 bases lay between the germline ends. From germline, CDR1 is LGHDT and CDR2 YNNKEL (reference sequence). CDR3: CASTSAGETQYF. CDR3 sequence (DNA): TGTGCCAGCACCTCCGCAGGAGAGACCCAGTACTTC.

The CDR3 here is CSVAGDRGRGQYF. CDR3 sequence (DNA): TGCAGCGTTGCGGGGGACAGGGGGCGCGGGCAGTACTTC. The V and J genes are TRBV29-1 and TRBJ2-7, with 12 bases that match TRBD1. V shed 4 bases and J 9 bases; nucleotides not matched to a gene: 7. The germline V gene encodes CDR1 SQVTM and CDR2 ANQGSEA. This CDR3 spans 13 amino acids.

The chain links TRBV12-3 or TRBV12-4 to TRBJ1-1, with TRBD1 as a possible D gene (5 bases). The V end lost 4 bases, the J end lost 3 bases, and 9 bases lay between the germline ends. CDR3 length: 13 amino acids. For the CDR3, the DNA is TGTGCCAGCAGTTCCAGGGATGACACTGAAGCTTTCTTT. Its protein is CASSSRDDTEAFF.

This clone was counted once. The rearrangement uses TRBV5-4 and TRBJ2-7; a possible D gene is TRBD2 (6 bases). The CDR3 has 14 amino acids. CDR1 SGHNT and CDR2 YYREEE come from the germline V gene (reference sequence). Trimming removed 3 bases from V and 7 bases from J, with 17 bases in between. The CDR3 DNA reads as TGTGCCAGCAGCTCGGGACTCAAACGTGGAGAGCAGTACTTC. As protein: CASSSGLKRGEQYF.

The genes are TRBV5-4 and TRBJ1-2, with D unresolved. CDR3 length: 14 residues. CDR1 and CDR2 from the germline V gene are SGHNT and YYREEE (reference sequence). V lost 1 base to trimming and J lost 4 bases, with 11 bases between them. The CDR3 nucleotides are TGTGCCAGCAGCTTGTATTCAGACATCTATGGCTACACCTTC. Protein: CASSLYSDIYGYTF.

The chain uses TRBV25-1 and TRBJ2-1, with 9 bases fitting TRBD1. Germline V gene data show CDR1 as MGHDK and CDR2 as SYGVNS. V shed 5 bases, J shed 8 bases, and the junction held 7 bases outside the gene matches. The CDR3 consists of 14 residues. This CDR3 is CASSLYRGRDEQFF. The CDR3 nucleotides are TGTGCCAGCAGTTTATACAGGGGGCGGGATGAGCAGTTCTTC.

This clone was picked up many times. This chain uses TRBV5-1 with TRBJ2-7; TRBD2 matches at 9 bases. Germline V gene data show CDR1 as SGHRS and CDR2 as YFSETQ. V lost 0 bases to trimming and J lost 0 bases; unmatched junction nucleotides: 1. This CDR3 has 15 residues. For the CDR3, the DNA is TGCGCCAGCAGCTTGGGCGGGGGGGCCTCCTACGAGCAGTACTTC. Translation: CASSLGGGASYEQYF.

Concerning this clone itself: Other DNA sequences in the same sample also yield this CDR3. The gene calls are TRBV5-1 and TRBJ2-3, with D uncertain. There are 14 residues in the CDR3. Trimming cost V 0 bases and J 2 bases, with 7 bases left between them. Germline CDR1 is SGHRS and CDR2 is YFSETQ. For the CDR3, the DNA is TGCGCCAGCAGCTTGGCCGGGTCCACAGATACGCAGTATTTT. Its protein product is CASSLAGSTDTQYF.

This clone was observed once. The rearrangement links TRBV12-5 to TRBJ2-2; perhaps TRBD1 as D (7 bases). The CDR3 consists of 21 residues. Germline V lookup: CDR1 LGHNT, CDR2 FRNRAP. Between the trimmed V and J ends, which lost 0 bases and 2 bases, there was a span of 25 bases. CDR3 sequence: CASGLVRSFVSGGKNTGELFF. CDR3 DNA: TGTGCTAGTGGTTTGGTACGGTCTTTTGTGTCAGGGGGGAAAAACACCGGGGAGCTGTTTTTT.

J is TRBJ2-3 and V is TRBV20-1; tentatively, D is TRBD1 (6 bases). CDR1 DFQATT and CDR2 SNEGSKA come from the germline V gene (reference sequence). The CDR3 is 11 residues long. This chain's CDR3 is CEVGATDTQYF. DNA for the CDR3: TGCGAGGTGGGGGCTACGGATACGCAGTATTTT.

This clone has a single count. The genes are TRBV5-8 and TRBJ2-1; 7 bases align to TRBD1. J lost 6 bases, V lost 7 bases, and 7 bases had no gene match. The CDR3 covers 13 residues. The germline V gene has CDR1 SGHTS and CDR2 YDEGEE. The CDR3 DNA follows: TGTGCCAGCTTGGGGACAGTTCTCAATGAGCAGTTCTTC. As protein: CASLGTVLNEQFF.